This T cell receptor (beta chain) originates from a study of T cells in Graves' hyperthyroidism and ophthalmopathy. Study-wide results and caveats: Most thyroid clonotypes with frequency above 0.001 were detected in blood. In simple terms, a model built on 13 V-J features told ophthalmopathy apart from stable hyperthyroidism.

This clonotype was seen at least ten times. Its antigen remains unknown. CDR1 is MDHEN and CDR2 is SYDVKM in the germline V gene. This CDR3 is 17 amino acids long. Deletions cut 6 bases from V and 1 base from J, with 20 bases between. Graves' hyperthyroidism showing no ophthalmopathy progression within 18 months was considered stable. There were TCR beta CDR3 regions amplified from RNA transcripts. Initially, a first-round RT-PCR of the TCR CDR3 employed the HTBI primer set. TCRdb re-called the multiplex PCR reads through MiXCR, storing one row per CDR3 protein. The sample holds roughly 700,000 distinct CDR3 sequences; around 13% are singletons and the top ten take around 9.6%.

The sequenced material came from blood. This clonotype originated in a woman under 30 with Graves' hyperthyroidism. The chain uses TRBV28 and TRBJ2-3; D may be TRBD1 (6 bases). CDR3 protein: CASSPRTVVRRTDTQYF. CDR3 sequence (DNA): TGTGCCAGCAGCCCTAGGACAGTCGTTCGGCGCACAGATACGCAGTATTTT.